This entry lists 17 T cell receptor beta chains sequenced from one sample in a study of cytomegalovirus exposure and HLA in healthy donors. Clones were read by immunoSEQ multiplex PCR, and TCRdb kept only the in-frame ones, dropping some. The sample shows tens of thousands of clones, 85% to 95% of them seen only once. Material: PBMCs. The receptors were sampled from a man aged 18 to 35 in good health and CMV-seropositive.

The chain links TRBV30 to TRBJ1-5; D gene ambiguous. Trimming removed 1 base from V and 7 bases from J, with 11 bases in between. The CDR3 length is 13 residues. Germline-derived CDR1 and CDR2 are GTSNPN and SVGIG (reference sequence). The CDR3 is CAWSAGRKQPQHF. CDR3 nucleotides: TGTGCCTGGAGTGCGGGTCGTAAGCAGCCCCAGCATTTT.

V gene TRBV10-2 combines with J gene TRBJ2-1; D might be TRBD2 (5 bases). CDR3 size: 11 residues. Germline V gives CDR1 WSHSY, CDR2 SAAADI. Trimming took 6 bases from V and 12 from J, leaving 12 bases between them. The CDR3 DNA reads TGCGCCAGCAGAAGCCCACTAGGGCAGTTCTTC. The encoded protein is CASRSPLGQFF.

The V gene is TRBV5-1, the J gene TRBJ1-1; 7 nucleotides line up with TRBD1. This CDR3 contains 16 residues. Germline values: CDR1 SGHRS, CDR2 YFSETQ. With 0 bases clipped from V and 0 bases from J, the junction kept 5 bases outside the gene matches. This CDR3 reads CASSLGTGSMNTEAFF. In DNA form, the CDR3 reads TGCGCCAGCAGCTTGGGGACAGGATCCATGAACACTGAAGCTTTCTTT.

V usage is TRBV19 and J usage is TRBJ2-1, with D unclear. Germline values: CDR1 LNHDA, CDR2 SQIVND (reference sequence). The V end was cut by 3 bases, the J end by 13 bases, with 19 bases between. This CDR3 region has 14 residues. The CDR3 here is CASSILEGVVSQFF. Written as DNA, the CDR3 is TGTGCCAGTAGTATTCTAGAAGGAGTAGTAAGCCAGTTCTTC.

The CDR3, as DNA: TGTGCCAGCAGCCCGAGGGTCGGGACAGGAAAATACAATGAGCAGTTCTTC. This translates into CASSPRVGTGKYNEQFF. The V call is TRBV7-9, the J call TRBJ2-1, with 8 bases aligning to TRBD1. This CDR3 has 17 residues. Trimming cost V 5 bases and J 4 bases; bases outside gene matches: 13. Germline CDR1 and CDR2: SEHNR and FQNEAQ (reference sequence). The variable domain in full, completed from reference TRBV7-9 and TRBJ2-1, reads DTGVSQNPRHKITKRGQNVTFRCDPISEHNRLYWYRQTLGQGPEFLTYFQNEAQLEKSRLLSDRFSAERPKGSFSTLEIQRTEQGDSAMYLCASSPRVGTGKYNEQFFGPGTRLTVL.

The chain is built from TRBV11-2 and TRBJ2-3; 8 nucleotides agree with TRBD2. Germline V CDR1 and CDR2: SGHAT, FQNNGV. V shed 1 base, J shed 2 bases, and the junction held 8 bases outside the gene matches. The CDR3 sequence is 17 residues long. The CDR3 is CASSLGGAGADTDTQYF. DNA of the CDR3: TGTGCCAGCAGCTTAGGGGGAGCGGGAGCGGACACAGATACGCAGTATTTT.

V gene TRBV9 combines with J gene TRBJ2-5, with D maybe TRBD2 (5 bases). This CDR3 is built from 15 residues. The germline V and J ends were trimmed by 0 bases and 2 bases, with 11 bases remaining between them. Germline-derived CDR1 and CDR2 are SGDLS and YYNGEE. DNA for the CDR3: TGTGCCAGCAGCGTAGGAAAGGACTTACAAGAGACCCAGTACTTC. Amino acids: CASSVGKDLQETQYF.

This chain joins TRBV30 and TRBJ1-1; D is undetermined. V dropped 2 bases and J dropped 5 bases, with 15 bases sitting between them. The CDR3 extends over 14 amino acids. CDR1 is GTSNPN and CDR2 is SVGIG in the germline V gene (reference sequence). The DNA for the CDR3 is TGTGCCTGGAGTCCCGCCCCGGGAACAACTGAAGCTTTCTTT. This codes for CAWSPAPGTTEAFF.

This clone was picked up one time. CDR3 DNA sequence: TGTGCCAGCAGCCCGGTTTCTAGCGAAGTCACAGATACGCAGTATTTT. Residues: CASSPVSSEVTDTQYF. This sequence joins TRBV5-4 and TRBJ2-3, with D perhaps TRBD2 (6 bases). V dropped 4 bases and J dropped 2 bases, with 17 bases sitting between them. The CDR3 consists of 16 residues. Germline loops: CDR1 SGHNT, CDR2 YYREEE (reference sequence). The full variable domain, completed using reference TRBV5-4 and TRBJ2-3, is ETGVTQSPTHLIKTRGQQVTLRCSSQSGHNTVSWYQQALGQGPQFIFQYYREEENGRGNFPPRFSGLQFPNYSSELNVNALELDDSALYLCASSPVSSEVTDTQYFGPGTRLTVL.

Here the CDR3 DNA reads TGTGCCAGCACCGAAGAGTTGGCTAGCGGTTCCTACGAGCAGTACTTC. Its translation is CASTEELASGSYEQYF. The gene calls are TRBV2 and TRBJ2-7; 7 bases match TRBD2. The CDR3 runs 16 residues. V was pared by 7 bases and J by 1 base, with 13 bases of the junction left unmatched. Germline-derived CDR1 and CDR2 are SNHLY and FYNNEI.

The CDR3: CATSKGLGGSTDTQYF. CDR3 nucleotides: TGTGCCACCAGCAAAGGACTAGGTGGTAGCACAGATACGCAGTATTTT. The genes are TRBV15 and TRBJ2-3, with 7 bases lining up with TRBD2. CDR1 is LNHNV, CDR2 YYDKDF, per germline (reference sequence). This CDR3 contains 16 residues. Unmatched junction bases numbered 7, after V lost 4 bases and J lost 0 bases. The variable domain in full, completed from reference TRBV15 and TRBJ2-3, reads DAMVIQNPRYQVTQFGKPVTLSCSQTLNHNVMYWYQQKSSQAPKLLFHYYDKDFNNEADTPDNFQSRRPNTSFCFLDIRSPGLGDTAMYLCATSKGLGGSTDTQYFGPGTRLTVL.

This clone appeared once. The chain is built from TRBV5-1 and TRBJ1-1, with D perhaps matching TRBD1 (6 bases). With 2 bases removed from V and 3 bases from J, the gap between germline ends came to 8 bases. The germline V gene encodes CDR1 SGHRS and CDR2 YFSETQ. CDR3 size: 13 residues. The DNA for the CDR3 is TGCGCCAGCAGCTTACAGGGCCACACTGAAGCTTTCTTT. This translates into CASSLQGHTEAFF. The full variable domain, completed using reference TRBV5-1 and TRBJ1-1, is KAGVTQTPRYLIKTRGQQVTLSCSPISGHRSVSWYQQTPGQGLQFLFEYFSETQRNKGNFPGRFSGRQFSNSRSEMNVSTLELGDSALYLCASSLQGHTEAFFGQGTRLTVV.

This chain connects TRBV4-1 to TRBJ2-7; 7 positions match TRBD2. The V and J ends lost 0 bases and 0 bases, in that order; junction bases with no gene match: 11. The length of the CDR3 is 18 residues. The V gene's germline CDR1 is MGHRA and CDR2 YSYEKL. The CDR3 DNA sequence: TGCGCCAGCAGCCAAGATAGGGCCGCTAGCGGCCTCTCCTACGAGCAGTACTTC. Translated: CASSQDRAASGLSYEQYF.

The chain employs TRBV7-3 and TRBJ1-1; perhaps TRBD1 as D (5 bases). The length of the CDR3 is 17 residues. CDR1 and CDR2 (germline): SGHTA, FQGTGA. The V gene lost 0 bases and the J gene lost 2 bases, with 16 bases spanning the gap. The chain's CDR3 is CASSLTDIRERNTEAFF. As DNA, the CDR3 is TGTGCCAGCAGCTTAACCGACATCAGGGAAAGAAACACTGAAGCTTTCTTT.

The chain employs TRBV11-2 and TRBJ2-7; 8 positions match TRBD1. This CDR3 contains 16 residues. The germline CDR1 and CDR2 sequences are SGHAT and FQNNGV. The J segment lost 2 bases and the V segment lost 5 bases, leaving 11 bases of the junction unmatched. The CDR3 is CASSQPEGQVTYEQYF. As DNA, the CDR3 is TGTGCCAGCAGCCAACCCGAGGGACAGGTGACCTACGAGCAGTACTTC.

The V call is TRBV14, the J call TRBJ2-7; 8 nucleotides align to TRBD2. The CDR3 loop spans 17 amino acids. J lost 0 bases, V lost 0 bases, and 7 bases had no gene match. Per the germline V gene, CDR1 is SGHDN and CDR2 is FVKESK. The CDR3 DNA sequence: TGTGCCAGCAGCCAAGAAGGAGGTAGCGGGGTCTCCTACGAGCAGTACTTC. It encodes CASSQEGGSGVSYEQYF.

This clone came up once. The rearrangement joins TRBV30 to TRBJ1-3; 9 nucleotides agree with TRBD1. The CDR3 is made up of 20 amino acids. Unmatched junction bases numbered 21, after V lost 2 bases and J lost 4 bases. Germline CDR1 and CDR2: GTSNPN and SVGIG (reference sequence). The CDR3 is CAWSNEDVGQGGFCGNTIYF. The CDR3 coding sequence is TGTGCCTGGAGTAATGAAGATGTGGGACAGGGAGGTTTTTGCGGAAACACCATATATTTT. Full variable domain (missing parts from reference TRBV30 and TRBJ1-3): SQTIHQWPATLVQPVGSPLSLECTVEGTSNPNLYWYRQAAGRGLQLLFYSVGIGQISSEVPQNLSASRPQDRQFILSSKKLLLSDSGFYLCAWSNEDVGQGGFCGNTIYFGEGSWLTVV.